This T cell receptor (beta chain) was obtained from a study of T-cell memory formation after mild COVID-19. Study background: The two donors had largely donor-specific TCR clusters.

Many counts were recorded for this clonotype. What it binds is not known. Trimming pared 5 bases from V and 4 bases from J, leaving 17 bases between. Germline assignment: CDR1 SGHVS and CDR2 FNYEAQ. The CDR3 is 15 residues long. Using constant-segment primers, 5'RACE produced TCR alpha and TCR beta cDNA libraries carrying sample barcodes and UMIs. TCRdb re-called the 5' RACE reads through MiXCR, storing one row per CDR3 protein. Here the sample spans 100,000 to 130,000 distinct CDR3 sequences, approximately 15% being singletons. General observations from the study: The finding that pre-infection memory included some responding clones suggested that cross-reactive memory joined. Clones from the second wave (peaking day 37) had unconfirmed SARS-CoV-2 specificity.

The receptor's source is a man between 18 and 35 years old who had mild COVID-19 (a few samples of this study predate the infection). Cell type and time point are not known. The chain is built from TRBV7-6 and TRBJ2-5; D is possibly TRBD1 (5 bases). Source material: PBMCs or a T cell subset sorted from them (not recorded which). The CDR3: CASSLWAGQGETQYF. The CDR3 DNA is TGTGCCAGCAGCCTCTGGGCAGGTCAGGGAGAGACCCAGTACTTC. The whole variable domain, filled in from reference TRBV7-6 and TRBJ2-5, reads GAGVSQSPRYKVTKRGQDVALRCDPISGHVSLYWYRQALGQGPEFLTYFNYEAQQDKSGLPNDRFSAERPEGSISTLTIQRTEQRDSAMYRCASSLWAGQGETQYFGPGTRLLVL.